The 27 T cell receptor beta chains listed next were all sequenced from one sample in a study of blood T cell repertoires in COVID-19 (dated by TCRdb to 2020 to 2021). The method was the immunoSEQ multiplex PCR assay. This is the immuneACCESS table as TCRdb keeps it, with only in-frame sequences that have V and J called. A part of the clones is gone; compared with another copy, unresolved V genes explain less than half, and the rest is unexplained. Counted in this sample were more than 20,000 clones; more than 65% of them appeared once. More than 45% of the sample rests with the top ten. The specimen sequenced was peripheral blood. These receptors came from a man aged 45-65 years with active or convalescent COVID-19.

The gene calls are TRBV6-5 and TRBJ2-3; D might be TRBD1 (6 bases). Trimming pared 2 bases from V and 2 bases from J, leaving 11 bases between. From germline, CDR1 is MNHEY and CDR2 SVGAGI. CDR3 length: 15 amino acids. CDR3 sequence: CASSYGGGPTDTQYF. The CDR3 nucleotides are TGTGCCAGCAGTTACGGGGGCGGACCCACAGATACGCAGTATTTT.

This clone came up a few times. One end of the junction does not line up with germline, which may come from a read error. This rearrangement joins TRBV28 to TRBJ1-2; a weak D match, TRBD1 (6 bases). This CDR3 comprises 11 residues. Germline-derived CDR1 and CDR2 are MDHEN and SYDVKM. The CDR3 loop reads CASRNSRGIAF. In nucleotides, the CDR3 is TGTGCCAGCAGAAATTCGAGGGGGATCGCCTTC.

Points on this clone: Germline is not matched at one junction end, which may reflect a read error. The chain carries TRBV6-1 and TRBJ2-1, with 7 bases lining up with TRBD1. The CDR3 extends over 18 amino acids. From germline, CDR1 is MNHNS and CDR2 SASEGT. The CDR3 here is CASSEGLQGKVSYNEQFF. CDR3 DNA: TGTGCCAGCAGCGAAGGTTTACAGGGGAAGGTTTCCTACAATGAGCAGTTCTTC.

The gene calls are TRBV19 and TRBJ1-2; D gene unclear. From germline, CDR1 is LNHDA and CDR2 SQIVND (reference sequence). The CDR3 sequence is 11 residues long. Trimming removed 10 bases at V and 8 bases at J, with 14 bases between. This CDR3 reads CATGGLRGYTF. CDR3 nucleotide sequence: TGTGCCACAGGCGGGCTACGGGGCTACACCTTC.

This clone was detected a few times. This chain connects TRBV24-1 to TRBJ2-1; 7 bases map to TRBD2. Looked up from germline, CDR1 is KGHDR and CDR2 is SFDVKD. Losses at the gene ends were 3 bases for V and 9 bases for J; bases not matched to a gene: 16. This CDR3 has 17 residues. CDR3 amino acids: CATSDASGSASTGEQFF. The DNA for the CDR3 is TGTGCCACCAGTGATGCTAGCGGATCCGCTAGCACCGGTGAGCAGTTCTTC.

The chain recombines TRBV7-9 with TRBJ2-2; D is unclear. The V and J ends lost 5 bases and 2 bases respectively, with 9 bases between them. Looked up from germline, CDR1 is SEHNR and CDR2 is FQNEAQ (reference sequence). The CDR3 has 14 residues. The CDR3 DNA is TGTGCCAGCAGCGAGGCTAGTAACACCGGGGAGCTGTTTTTT. It yields the protein CASSEASNTGELFF.

The J gene is TRBJ2-1, the V gene TRBV6-5; the D gene is possibly TRBD2 (5 bases). Trimming took off 4 bases at V and 12 bases at J, with 13 bases between the two ends. This CDR3 is built from 12 residues. Germline V gene data show CDR1 as MNHEY and CDR2 as SVGAGI. DNA of the CDR3: TGTGCCAGCAGTTCCGAGGTGGGGAGGCAGTTCTTC. Translated, it gives CASSSEVGRQFF.

This chain links TRBV6-5 with TRBJ1-2; D gene uncertain. Trimming took 2 bases from V and 0 from J, leaving 4 bases between them. Germline CDR1 is MNHEY and CDR2 is SVGAGI. CDR3 length equals 13 residues. In DNA form, the CDR3 reads TGTGCCAGCAGTTACACAGCTAACTATGGCTACACCTTC. This codes for CASSYTANYGYTF.

The CDR3 region has the DNA TGTGCCTGGAATGGGAGGCTCGGGAATCAGCCCCAGCATTTT. It specifies CAWNGRLGNQPQHF. This chain links TRBV30 with TRBJ1-5; D gene unclear. This CDR3 has 14 residues. V was cut by 4 bases and J by 4 bases, with 14 bases left in between. CDR1 is GTSNPN, CDR2 SVGIG, per germline (reference sequence). Variable domain in full (rest from reference TRBV30 and TRBJ1-5): SQTIHQWPATLVQPVGSPLSLECTVEGTSNPNLYWYRQAAGRGLQLLFYSVGIGQISSEVPQNLSASRPQDRQFILSSKKLLLSDSGFYLCAWNGRLGNQPQHFGDGTRLSIL.

The chain has TRBV28 and TRBJ1-2; 9 bases map to TRBD1. CDR1 MDHEN and CDR2 SYDVKM come from the germline V gene. The CDR3 contains 12 residues. The trim removed 8 bases at V and 6 bases at J, leaving 4 bases unmatched. The CDR3 nucleotides read TGTGCCAGCGGACAGGGGTGGAATGGCTACACCTTC. Translated: CASGQGWNGYTF.

V is TRBV5-4 and J is TRBJ2-7; TRBD1 matches 8 bases. This CDR3 spans 14 amino acids. V lost 1 base and J lost 4; bases outside the gene matches: 4. Germline V lookup: CDR1 SGHNT, CDR2 YYREEE (reference sequence). The CDR3 sequence is CASSLNRGKYEQYF. CDR3 nucleotide sequence: TGTGCCAGCAGCTTGAACAGGGGGAAGTACGAGCAGTACTTC.

The chain joins TRBV19 to TRBJ2-5; 14 nucleotides match TRBD2. V lost 10 bases, J lost 2 bases, and 6 bases stayed unmatched. Germline V gene sequence: CDR1 LNHDA, CDR2 SQIVND (reference sequence). This CDR3 spans 15 amino acids. CDR3 sequence: CATGLAGGGQETQYF. DNA of the CDR3: TGTGCCACCGGACTAGCGGGGGGCGGACAAGAGACCCAGTACTTC.

The CDR3 nucleotides read TGTGCCAGCAGCTTGTACGGGAACACCGGGGAGCTGTTTTTT. This translates into CASSLYGNTGELFF. The V gene is TRBV5-6, the J gene TRBJ2-2; no reliable D call. Germline CDR1 is SGHDT and CDR2 is YYEEEE. The ends were cut back, 1 base at V and 1 base at J, with 5 bases in the middle. There are 14 residues in the CDR3.

This rearrangement joins TRBV5-1 to TRBJ2-2; 8 nucleotides match TRBD2. From germline, CDR1 is SGHRS and CDR2 YFSETQ. The CDR3 sequence is 15 residues long. V lost 4 bases and J lost 4; bases outside the gene matches: 6. The CDR3 coding sequence is TGCGCCAGCAGCCTCGGACTAGCAGGCACCGGGGAGCTGTTTTTT. Amino acids: CASSLGLAGTGELFF. Combining the CDR3 with reference TRBV5-1 and TRBJ2-2 gives the whole variable domain KAGVTQTPRYLIKTRGQQVTLSCSPISGHRSVSWYQQTPGQGLQFLFEYFSETQRNKGNFPGRFSGRQFSNSRSEMNVSTLELGDSALYLCASSLGLAGTGELFFGEGSRLTVL.

The rearrangement joins TRBV5-1 to TRBJ2-5; 7 positions agree with TRBD1. Trimming at V came to 1 base and at J to 5 bases, leaving 8 bases not matched to a gene. Germline CDR1 SGHRS, CDR2 YFSETQ. The CDR3 covers 15 residues. The chain's CDR3 is CASSLQQGLMETQYF. The DNA of the CDR3 is TGCGCCAGCAGCTTGCAACAGGGGCTTATGGAGACCCAGTACTTC.

This chain uses TRBV5-1 with TRBJ2-5, with 8 bases identical to TRBD1. The CDR3 is 13 residues long. The germline CDR1 and CDR2 sequences are SGHRS and YFSETQ. J lost 5 bases, V lost 4 bases, and 4 bases had no gene match. Here the CDR3 reads CASSAGQGETQYF. For the CDR3, the DNA is TGCGCCAGCAGCGCCGGACAGGGTGAGACCCAGTACTTC.

The V and J genes are TRBV6-5 and TRBJ1-4; D gene unclear. Germline assignment: CDR1 MNHEY and CDR2 SVGAGI. V was cut by 6 bases and J by 10 bases, with 15 bases left in between. The CDR3 has 13 amino acids. The CDR3 sequence is CASRFLRRAKLFF. For the CDR3, the DNA is TGTGCCAGCAGGTTTCTCAGGAGGGCAAAACTGTTTTTT.

This clone came up once. The chain links TRBV3-1 (or the pseudogene TRBV3-2) to TRBJ2-3; D is possibly TRBD2 (5 bases). The V gene's germline CDR1 is LGHDT and CDR2 YNNKEL (reference sequence). The length of the CDR3 is 16 residues. Trimming pared 0 bases from V and 0 bases from J, leaving 10 bases between. CDR3 nucleotide sequence: TGTGCCAGCAGCCAAGATGTGGACTCTAGCACAGATACGCAGTATTTT. Protein: CASSQDVDSSTDTQYF.

The chain is built from TRBV5-5 and TRBJ2-7, with a tentative D call TRBD2 (5 bases). CDR3 length: 15 residues. The V end was cut by 6 bases, the J end by 3 bases, with 19 bases between. CDR1 and CDR2 (germline): SGHKS, YYEKEE (reference sequence). The CDR3 reads CASTPRGLLGYEQYF. The CDR3 bases are TGTGCCAGCACCCCCCGAGGACTTTTAGGCTACGAGCAGTACTTC.

The rearrangement links TRBV6-6 to TRBJ2-7; 7 positions agree with TRBD2. V was clipped by 5 bases and J by 0 bases; unmatched bases: 10. The CDR3 is 16 residues long. The germline V gene encodes CDR1 MNHNY and CDR2 SVGAGI (reference sequence). The CDR3 loop is CASSITGTKSSYEQYF. For the CDR3, the DNA is TGTGCCAGCAGTATCACCGGGACTAAAAGCTCCTACGAGCAGTACTTC.

V and J are TRBV5-1 and TRBJ2-1; D ambiguous. This CDR3 spans 15 amino acids. The ends were cut back, 0 bases at V and 5 bases at J, with 12 bases in the middle. Looked up from germline, CDR1 is SGHRS and CDR2 is YFSETQ. The chain's CDR3 is CASSLAGADNNEQFF. CDR3 bases: TGCGCCAGCAGCTTGGCCGGCGCAGACAACAATGAGCAGTTCTTC. The full variable domain, its missing parts supplied by reference TRBV5-1 and TRBJ2-1, is KAGVTQTPRYLIKTRGQQVTLSCSPISGHRSVSWYQQTPGQGLQFLFEYFSETQRNKGNFPGRFSGRQFSNSRSEMNVSTLELGDSALYLCASSLAGADNNEQFFGPGTRLTVL.

This clone appeared once. This rearrangement joins TRBV18 to TRBJ2-5; 7 positions match TRBD1. CDR3 size: 14 residues. Germline CDR1 and CDR2: KGHSH and LQKENI. V was pared by 6 bases and J by 5 bases, with 9 bases of the junction left unmatched. The CDR3 spells CASSTTGSEETQYF. Here the CDR3 DNA reads TGTGCCAGCTCCACGACAGGGAGTGAGGAGACCCAGTACTTC.

V usage is TRBV21-1 and J usage is TRBJ2-7; TRBD2 is the table's D call, not checked against the DNA. TRBV21-1 is a documented pseudogene. The CDR3 is made up of 15 amino acids. The CDR3 spells CASSKAGVPTYEQYF. CDR3 DNA sequence: TGTGCCAGCAGCAAAGCCGGGGTCCCAACCTACGAGCAGTACTTC.

The genes are TRBV5-1 and TRBJ2-6, with 7 bases that match TRBD2. J was trimmed by 2 bases and V by 0 bases; bases with no gene match: 8. The CDR3 has 18 residues. Germline CDR1 reads SGHRS; CDR2 reads YFSETQ. CDR3 nucleotides: TGCGCCAGCAGCTTGGAGCCCGCGGGGGTCACTGGGGCCAACGTCCTGACTTTC. Its protein product is CASSLEPAGVTGANVLTF.

V and J are TRBV15 and TRBJ1-5; no firm D call. The germline CDR1 and CDR2 sequences are LNHNV and YYDKDF (reference sequence). The CDR3 spans 16 residues. V lost 1 base and J lost 0, with 10 bases in between. This chain's CDR3 is CATSRVASRSNQPQHF. CDR3 sequence (DNA): TGTGCCACCAGCAGAGTAGCCAGTCGTAGCAATCAGCCCCAGCATTTT.

V and J are TRBV7-9 and TRBJ2-3; D is possibly TRBD2 (6 bases). Germline V gives CDR1 SEHNR, CDR2 FQNEAQ (reference sequence). This CDR3 comprises 15 residues. V lost 6 bases, J lost 5 bases, and 18 bases lay in between. The CDR3 spells CASSLQWDSRDTQYF. CDR3 nucleotide sequence: TGTGCCAGCAGTCTTCAGTGGGACTCCCGAGATACGCAGTATTTT.

This clone has only a few counts. The V call is TRBV7-9, the J call TRBJ2-7, with TRBD1 matching 8 bases. From germline, CDR1 is SEHNR and CDR2 FQNEAQ (reference sequence). V shed 6 bases, J shed 3 bases, and the junction held 7 bases outside the gene matches. The CDR3 loop spans 14 amino acids. The CDR3 protein is CASRPRTGSYEQYF. For the CDR3, the DNA is TGTGCCAGCAGACCCAGGACAGGGAGCTACGAGCAGTACTTC.